This T cell receptor (beta chain) was observed in a study of T cells after yellow fever vaccination. This clonotype occurred a few times. What it binds is not known. The V gene's germline CDR1 is SEHNR and CDR2 FQNEAQ (reference sequence). The CDR3 covers 15 residues. V was cut by 5 bases and J by 4 bases, with 15 bases left in between. Each CDR3 protein gets one entry after TCRdb re-called the 5' RACE reads with MiXCR. The data contain roughly 500,000 distinct CDR3 sequences, 19% of them seen just once; the ten biggest clones take up roughly an eighth. Whole-study results and caveats: Though weaker, the secondary response peaked faster, on day 5 versus 15.

This material consisted of PBMCs, taken 15 days after the yellow fever booster vaccination. The source of this sequence is a man aged 25-45 years who received the YFV17D yellow fever vaccine. The J gene is TRBJ2-1, the V gene TRBV7-9; D is perhaps TRBD1 (6 bases). The DNA of the CDR3 is TGTGCCAGCAGCACCTACAGGGTCGAGTACAATGAGCAGTTCTTC. Its protein product is CASSTYRVEYNEQFF.